This T cell receptor (beta chain) was recovered during a study of CD8+ T cells in alopecia areata. Isolated RNA was reverse transcribed into cDNA used as the sequencing template. Assay: immunoSEQ multiplex PCR; the TCRdb copy retains only in-frame clones and omits some. The data hold 150,000 or so clones, with around 50% observed a single time. This CDR3 comprises 11 residues. The V end lost 4 bases, the J end lost 4 bases, and 8 bases lay between the germline ends. CDR1 and CDR2 from the germline V gene are GTSNPN and SVGIG (reference sequence). The sequencing here drew on CD8+ T cells sorted from blood, taken at week 0. This clonotype originated in a human donor with alopecia areata. The chain uses TRBV30 and TRBJ2-7; D perhaps matches TRBD1 (5 bases). CDR3 residues: CAWNSGYEQYF. For the CDR3, the DNA is TGTGCCTGGAATTCAGGGTACGAGCAGTACTTC.